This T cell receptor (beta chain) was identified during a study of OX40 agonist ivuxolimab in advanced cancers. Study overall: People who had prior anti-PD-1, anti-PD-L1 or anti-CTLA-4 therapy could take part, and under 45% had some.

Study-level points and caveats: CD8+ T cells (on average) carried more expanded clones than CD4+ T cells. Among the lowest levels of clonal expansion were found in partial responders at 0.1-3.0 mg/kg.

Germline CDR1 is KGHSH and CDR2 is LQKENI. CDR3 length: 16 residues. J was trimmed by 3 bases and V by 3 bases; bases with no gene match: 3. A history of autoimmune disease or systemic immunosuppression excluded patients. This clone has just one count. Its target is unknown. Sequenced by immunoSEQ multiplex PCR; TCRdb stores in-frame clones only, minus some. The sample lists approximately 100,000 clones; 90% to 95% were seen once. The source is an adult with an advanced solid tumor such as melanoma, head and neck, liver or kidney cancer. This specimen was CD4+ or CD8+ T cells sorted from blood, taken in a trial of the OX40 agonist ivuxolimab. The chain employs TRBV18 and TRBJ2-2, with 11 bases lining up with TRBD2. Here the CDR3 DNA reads TGTGCCAGCTCACCTCAACTAGCGGGAGACACCGGGGAGCTGTTTTTT. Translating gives CASSPQLAGDTGELFF.